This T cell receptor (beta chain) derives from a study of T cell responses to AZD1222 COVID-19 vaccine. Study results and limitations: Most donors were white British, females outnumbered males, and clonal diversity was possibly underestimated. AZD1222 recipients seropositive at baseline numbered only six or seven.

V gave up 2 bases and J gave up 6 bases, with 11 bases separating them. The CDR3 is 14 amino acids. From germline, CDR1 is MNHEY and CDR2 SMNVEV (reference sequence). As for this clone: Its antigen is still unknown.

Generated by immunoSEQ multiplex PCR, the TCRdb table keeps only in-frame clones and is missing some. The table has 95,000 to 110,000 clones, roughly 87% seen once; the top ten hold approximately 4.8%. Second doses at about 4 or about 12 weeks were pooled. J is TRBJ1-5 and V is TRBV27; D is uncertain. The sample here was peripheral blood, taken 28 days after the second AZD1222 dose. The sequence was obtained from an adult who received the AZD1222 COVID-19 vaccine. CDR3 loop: CASSLPGTGQPQHF. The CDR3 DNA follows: TGTGCCAGCAGTTTACCGGGAACTGGTCAGCCCCAGCATTTT.